Listed below are T cell receptor beta chains from one sample, sequenced in a study of radiation and T cells in renal cell carcinoma. Profiled with immunoSEQ multiplex PCR; TCRdb holds only in-frame clones, not every one. The sample has around 140,000 clones, around 89% seen once. Sequencing used blood, obtained from a patient whose treatment included radiotherapy and nephrectomy. The source is a woman aged 70-85 years with renal cell carcinoma. Each CDR3 is given with its conserved first and last residue. A D gene is named only where the DNA matches it firmly. Some rows have no size entry. The others give once, few or many, or a class for an expanded clone.

>.|TRBJ1-1|TRBV6-5|few
TGTGCCAGCACAAGAGCGAACACTGAAGCTTTCTTT
CASTRANTEAFF
>.|TRBJ1-1|TRBV25-1|.
TGTGCAGTCAAAGGGGTAGGGAACACTGAAGCTTTCTTT
CAVKGVGNTEAFF
>.|TRBJ1-3|TRBV7-2|.
TGTGCCAGCAACAACCCGAGCTCTGGAAACACCATATATTTT
CASNNPSSGNTIYF
>.|TRBJ2-5|TRBV28|.
TGTGCCAGCAGTATACGGCCGGGGACCCAGTACTTC
CASSIRPGTQYF
>.|TRBJ2-5|TRBV2|.
TGTGCCAGCAGTGAAGCTTCCGGGAAATCGACCCAGTACTTC
CASSEASGKSTQYF
>.|TRBJ2-5|TRBV5-1|.
TGCGCCAGCAGCTTGTCAGTGATACAAGAGACCCAGTACTTC
CASSLSVIQETQYF
>.|TRBJ2-3|TRBV7-2|.
TGTGCCAGCAGCTTAGGTGAGGGGGGGCCAGATACGCAGTATTTT
CASSLGEGGPDTQYF
>.|TRBJ2-4|TRBV7-9|.
TGTGCCAGCAGCCTCCAGAATCGACTAGCCAAAAACATTCAGTACTTC
CASSLQNRLAKNIQYF
>TRBD2|TRBJ2-3|TRBV5-1|once
TGCGCCAGCAGCCTAACGAAACTGAGCGGGGGGGCGGATACGCAGTATTTT
CASSLTKLSGGADTQYF
>TRBD2|TRBJ2-7|TRBV23-1|once
TGCGCCAGCAGTCCCGTGGGCGGGGGGGCGGTGGCCTACGAGCAGTACTTC
CASSPVGGGAVAYEQYF
>.|TRBJ1-4|TRBV30|.
TGTGCCTGGACGGCAGGGCGAGATGAAAAACTGTTTTTT
CAWTAGRDEKLFF
>TRBD1|TRBJ2-7|TRBV7-8|.
TGTGCCAGCAGCCGATGGACAGGGGGAACCTACGAGCAGTACTTC
CASSRWTGGTYEQYF
>.|TRBJ1-2|TRBV7-2|.
TGTGCCAGCAGCTTAGGGGGGGCCCCTGGGGCCTATGGCTACACCTTC
CASSLGGAPGAYGYTF
>.|TRBJ1-3|TRBV6-1|.
TGTGCCAGCAGTGGCGGGAGGTCTGGAAACACCATATATTTT
CASSGGRSGNTIYF
>.|TRBJ2-1|TRBV29-1|.
TGCAGCGGGACAGAGTACAATGAGCAGTTCTTC
CSGTEYNEQFF
>.|TRBJ2-6|TRBV7-6|.
TGTGCCAGCAGCTTAGCGGGGCCTGGGGCCAACGTCCTGACTTTC
CASSLAGPGANVLTF
>.|TRBJ2-7|TRBV6-6|.
TGTGCCAGCAGAGCCCCGGGGGCCTACGAGCAGTACTTC
CASRAPGAYEQYF
>TRBD1|TRBJ1-5|TRBV6-1|few
TGTGCCAGCAGTGACCCCAGGGGGCGGGTTAATCAGCCCCAGCATTTT
CASSDPRGRVNQPQHF
>.|TRBJ2-5|TRBV7-2|few
TGTGCCAGCAGCTTAGGACGGGGGAGACAAGAGACCCAGTACTTC
CASSLGRGRQETQYF
>.|TRBJ2-7|TRBV5-5|.
TGTGCCAGCACCCCCGATCCTTCCAGGAACTCCTACGAGCAGTACTTC
CASTPDPSRNSYEQYF
>.|TRBJ1-2|TRBV10-3|.
TGTGCCATCAGTGAGTCAGGTAGCGGGGAACGTAACTATGGCTACACCTTC
CAISESGSGERNYGYTF
>.|TRBJ2-3|TRBV18|.
TGTGCCAGCTCACCTTCCACAGATACGCAGTATTTT
CASSPSTDTQYF
>.|TRBJ1-5|TRBV7-2|.
TGTGCCAGCAGCCAAGGACTTAATCAGCCCCAGCATTTT
CASSQGLNQPQHF
>.|TRBJ1-2|TRBV7-6|once
TGTGCCAGCAGCTCAGGACAACTCTATGGCTACACCTTC
CASSSGQLYGYTF
>.|TRBJ2-6|TRBV6-1|.
TGTGCCAGCTCCCAGGGTGGGTCTGGGGCCAACGTCCTGACTTTC
CASSQGGSGANVLTF
>.|TRBJ2-7|TRBV7-9|.
TGTGCCAGCAGCTTGCACGGGACTGTCGGCCTCTACGAGCAGTACTTC
CASSLHGTVGLYEQYF
>.|TRBJ1-1|TRBV10-3|.
TGTGCCATCAGTCTTAAAGGGACTGAAGCTTTCTTT
CAISLKGTEAFF
>.|TRBJ2-3|TRBV5-1|.
TGCGCCAGCAACCACAGAGCTCCTAGCACAGATACGCAGTATTTT
CASNHRAPSTDTQYF
>TRBD2|TRBJ2-7|TRBV27|.
TGTGCCAGCAGTCGACGCGGGGGGGTGAGCTCCTACGAGCAGTACTTC
CASSRRGGVSSYEQYF
>.|TRBJ2-3|TRBV5-1|.
TGCGCCAGCAGCTTGGTACTAGGAACAGATACGCAGTATTTT
CASSLVLGTDTQYF
>.|TRBJ1-1|TRBV19|.
TGTGCCAGTAAAGACATTAACATGAACACTGAAGCTTTCTTT
CASKDINMNTEAFF
>.|TRBJ1-1|TRBV5-1|.
TGCGCCAGCAGCCCCGGGACACCGAACACTGAAGCTTTCTTT
CASSPGTPNTEAFF
>TRBD2|TRBJ2-7|TRBV5-6|.
TGTGCCAGCAGCCCAATTCGGGGGGCCTACGAGCAGTACTTC
CASSPIRGAYEQYF